This TCR beta chain was sequenced during a study of identical twins. Whole-study findings and limits: Twin-shared out-of-frame alpha sequences showed excess low generation probability. High-abundance cord blood beta clonotypes had fewer insertions; memory repertoires showed none.

CDR1 is LGHNA, CDR2 YNFKEQ, per germline. Between the trimmed V and J ends, which lost 4 bases and 2 bases, there was a span of 15 bases. This CDR3 has 15 amino acids. TCRdb recomputed calls from the 5' RACE reads with MiXCR, one row per CDR3 protein. The sample contains about 430,000 distinct CDR3 sequences, roughly 20% of which appear only once. Healthy Caucasians, and only they, were the donors. In its sample, this clonotype was seen a few times. What it binds is not known. The source is a man over 45 in good health. Sequenced sample: naive T cells sorted from blood. The V and J genes are TRBV4-2 and TRBJ2-7; weak D call: TRBD2 (6 bases). In DNA form, the CDR3 reads TGTGCCAGCAGCCGCCCCGGCGGGGATACCTACGAGCAGTACTTC. Residues: CASSRPGGDTYEQYF.